This T cell receptor beta chain is from a study of blood T cell repertoires in COVID-19. The overall study: Collection of acute and convalescent COVID-19 samples took place in the United States, Italy and Spain.

This CDR3 is 13 amino acids long. With 7 bases removed from V and 1 base from J, the gap between germline ends came to 11 bases. Germline V lookup: CDR1 SQVTM, CDR2 ANQGSEA. Assay: immunoSEQ multiplex PCR; the TCRdb copy retains only in-frame clones and omits some. The data contain some 66,000 clones, approximately 88% of them singletons. Sequencing used peripheral blood. This clonotype was obtained from a woman aged 55-70 years with acute or convalescent COVID-19. The chain is built from TRBV29-1 and TRBJ1-5; the D is unclear. As DNA, the CDR3 is TGCAGCGCATCAGTCGGGAGCAATCAGCCCCAGCATTTT. Translating it yields CSASVGSNQPQHF.